This paragraph reports one T cell receptor beta chain. Its antigen remains undetermined. Within one base of it there is no much larger clone, and no base qualities were kept. The sample comes from a study of OX40 agonist ivuxolimab in advanced cancers. Study-wide context: The costimulatory receptor OX40 (CD134) was targeted by ivuxolimab, a fully human IgG2 agonistic monoclonal antibody. The paper covers the monotherapy dose-escalation part of the phase I ivuxolimab trial, which included N ≈ 50 patients. Of the 50 to 55 patients in dose escalation, about 20 had hepatocellular carcinoma, around 15 had melanoma, 9 had renal cell carcinoma and 9 had head and neck cancer. Prior anti-PD-1, anti-PD-L1 or anti-CTLA-4 therapy was permitted, and checkpoint inhibitors had been received by less than 45% of dose-escalation patients. In the dose-escalation cohort, more than 80% of patients were male, and the mean age was around 65 years with a range of roughly 20 to 85. Partial responses occurred in three dose-escalation patients, of whom one had hepatocellular carcinoma and two had cutaneous melanoma. Peripheral TCRbeta sequencing was intended to test whether TCR sequence diversity was altered and clonal T-cell expansion was caused by ivuxolimab. Intravenous ivuxolimab was administered to patients every 2 weeks at six dose levels: 0.01, 0.1, 0.3, 1.5, 3 and 10 mg/kg. Summary of the overall study and its limitations: On average, CD8+ T cells showed more expanded clones than CD4+ T cells after ivuxolimab. The antigen specificity of the peripheral T cells that underwent clonal expansion was not determined. At doses from 0.1 to 3.0 mg/kg, clonal expansion was seen in both CD4+ and CD8+ blood T cells between baseline and week 6. Partial responders in the 0.1-3.0 mg/kg groups had among the lowest normalized peripheral clonal expansion, especially among CD8+ T cells. Low levels of normalized T-cell clonal expansion were also seen in some nonresponding patients.

For sequencing of the TCRbeta CDR3 region, genomic DNA was extracted from the sorted cells. The immunoSEQ Assay was used to sequence the TCRbeta CDR3 regions. TCRdb took this table from immuneACCESS and kept in-frame rearrangements with V and J called. Such tables lack part of the clones; where checked against another copy, unresolved V genes explain under half of the gap, and the rest is unexplained. In this sample the table shows around 80,000 clones, about nine tenths of which occur a single time. About 0.2% of the sample belongs to the ten largest clones. Patients with a history of autoimmune disease or receiving systemic immunosuppression were excluded from the trial. Peripheral blood for TCR sequencing was collected from all dose cohorts at baseline, on cycle 4 day 1, and on cycle 7 day 1. Samples were obtained from an open-label, multicenter, first-in-human phase I dose-escalation trial of ivuxolimab. Adults with locally advanced or metastatic melanoma, renal cell carcinoma, hepatocellular carcinoma or head and neck squamous cell carcinoma were enrolled in the trial. Before TCR sequencing, CD4+ T cells and CD8+ T cells were sorted from peripheral blood as separate populations.

The receptor was isolated from an adult with an advanced solid tumor such as melanoma, head and neck, liver or kidney cancer. The sequences come from CD4+ or CD8+ T cells sorted from blood, collected in a trial of the OX40 agonist ivuxolimab.

This receptor carries the CDR3 CASSFRTGAVGYGYTF. The DNA sequence is as follows: TGTGCCAGCAGTTTTCGGACAGGGGCGGTGGGCTATGGCTACACCTTC. The sequence links TRBV6-5 to TRBJ1-2, and TRBD1 aligns with 9 junction nucleotides. CDR1 MNHEY and CDR2 SVGAGI were looked up in the germline V gene. There are 16 amino acids in the CDR3, from cysteine to phenylalanine inclusive. Only CDR3 DNA is held: 48 bases, read in frame from base 1. For this chain, trimming is 4 bases at the V end and 4 bases at the J end, and the number of junction bases without a gene match is 10.